This T cell receptor beta chain appears in the sequencing data of a study of T cell repertoires in cytomegalovirus infection. Study information: Public signatures in TCR beta pointed to CMV infection and matching HLA type.

The CDR3 consists of 15 residues. From germline, CDR1 is MNHNS and CDR2 SASEGT. V was clipped by 1 base and J by 4 bases, with 11 bases between them. In its sample, this clonotype was seen a few times. TCRdb re-analysed the reads in MiXCR, keeping a single row per CDR3 protein. This sample has about 740,000 distinct CDR3 sequences, with 35% found just once. The gene calls are TRBV6-1 and TRBJ2-1, with TRBD1 as a possible D gene (5 bases). Sequenced input: PBMCs. This clonotype was obtained from a human donor in good health (CMV status not recorded). Some clones in this sample may be carry-over from other donors' samples. CDR3 region: CASSEGPGPYNEQFF. CDR3 nucleotide sequence: TGTGCCAGCAGTGAAGGCCCAGGGCCTTACAATGAGCAGTTCTTC.